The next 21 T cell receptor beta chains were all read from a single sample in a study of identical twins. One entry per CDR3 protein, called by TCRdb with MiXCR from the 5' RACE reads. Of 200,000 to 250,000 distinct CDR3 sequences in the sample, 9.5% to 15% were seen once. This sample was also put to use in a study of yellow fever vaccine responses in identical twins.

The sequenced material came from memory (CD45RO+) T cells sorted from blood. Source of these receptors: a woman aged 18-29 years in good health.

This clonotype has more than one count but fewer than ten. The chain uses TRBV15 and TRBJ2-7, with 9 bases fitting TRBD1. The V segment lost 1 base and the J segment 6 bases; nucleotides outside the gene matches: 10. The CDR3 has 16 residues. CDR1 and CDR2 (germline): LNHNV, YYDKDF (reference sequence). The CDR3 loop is CATSRAWGQGKGEQYF. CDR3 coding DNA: TGTGCCACCAGCAGAGCCTGGGGACAGGGAAAGGGCGAGCAGTACTTC.

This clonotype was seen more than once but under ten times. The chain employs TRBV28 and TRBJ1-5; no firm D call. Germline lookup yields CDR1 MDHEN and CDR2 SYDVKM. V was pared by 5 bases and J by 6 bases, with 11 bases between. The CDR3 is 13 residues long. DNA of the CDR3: TGTGCCAGCAGTCCAGGCATCACTCAGCCCCAGCATTTT. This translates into CASSPGITQPQHF.

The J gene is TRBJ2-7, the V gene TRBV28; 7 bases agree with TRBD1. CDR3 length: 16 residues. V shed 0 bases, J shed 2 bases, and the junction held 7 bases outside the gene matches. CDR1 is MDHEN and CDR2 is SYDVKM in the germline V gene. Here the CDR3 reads CASSLWGQSPTYEQYF. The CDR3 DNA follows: TGTGCCAGCAGTTTATGGGGACAGTCCCCAACCTACGAGCAGTACTTC. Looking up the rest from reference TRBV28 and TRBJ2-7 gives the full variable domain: DVKVTQSSRYLVKRTGEKVFLECVQDMDHENMFWYRQDPGLGLRLIYFSYDVKMKEKGDIPEGYSVSREKKERFSLILESASTNQTSMYLCASSLWGQSPTYEQYFGPGTRLTVT.

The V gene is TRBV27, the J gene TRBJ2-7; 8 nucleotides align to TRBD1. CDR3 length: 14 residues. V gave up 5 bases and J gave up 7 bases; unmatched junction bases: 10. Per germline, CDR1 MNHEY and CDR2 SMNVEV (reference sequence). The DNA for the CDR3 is TGTGCCAGCAGTCGAACAGGGGGTGTGGGGGAGCAGTACTTC. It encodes CASSRTGGVGEQYF.

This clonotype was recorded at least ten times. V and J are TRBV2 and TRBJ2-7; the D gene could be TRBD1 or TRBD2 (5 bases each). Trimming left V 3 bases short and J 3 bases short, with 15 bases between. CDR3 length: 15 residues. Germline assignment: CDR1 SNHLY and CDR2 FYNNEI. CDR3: CASSEGQGGLYEQYF. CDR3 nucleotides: TGTGCCAGCAGTGAGGGGCAGGGCGGGCTCTACGAGCAGTACTTC.

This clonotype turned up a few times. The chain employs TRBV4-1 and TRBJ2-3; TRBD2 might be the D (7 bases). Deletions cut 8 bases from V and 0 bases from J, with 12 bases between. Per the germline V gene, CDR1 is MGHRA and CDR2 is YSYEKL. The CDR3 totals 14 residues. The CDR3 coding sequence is TGCGCCAGCGGGAGGGGGGGAAGCACAGATACGCAGTATTTT. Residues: CASGRGGSTDTQYF.

For the CDR3, the DNA is TGCAGTGCTAGAGATACCAGGGTGGTAGGCGAGCAGTACTTC. Its protein is CSARDTRVVGEQYF. The chain recombines TRBV20-1 with TRBJ2-7, with D possibly matching TRBD1 (5 bases). CDR1 and CDR2 (germline): DFQATT, SNEGSKA (reference sequence). This CDR3 is built from 14 residues. Between the trimmed V and J ends, which lost 0 bases and 6 bases, there was a span of 15 bases.

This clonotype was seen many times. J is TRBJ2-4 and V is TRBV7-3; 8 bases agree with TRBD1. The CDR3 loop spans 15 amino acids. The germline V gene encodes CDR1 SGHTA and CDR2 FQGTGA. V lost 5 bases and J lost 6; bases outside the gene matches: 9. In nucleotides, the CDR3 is TGTGCCAGCAGCCCGGGATACGGACAGGGAAACATTCAGTACTTC. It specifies CASSPGYGQGNIQYF.

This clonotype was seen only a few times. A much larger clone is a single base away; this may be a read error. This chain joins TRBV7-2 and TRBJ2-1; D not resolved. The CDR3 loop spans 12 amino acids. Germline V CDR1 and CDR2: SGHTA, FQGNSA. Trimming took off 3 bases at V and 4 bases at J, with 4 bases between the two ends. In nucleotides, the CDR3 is TGTGCCAGCAGCTTGATGTACAATGAGCAGTTCTTC. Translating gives CASSLMYNEQFF.

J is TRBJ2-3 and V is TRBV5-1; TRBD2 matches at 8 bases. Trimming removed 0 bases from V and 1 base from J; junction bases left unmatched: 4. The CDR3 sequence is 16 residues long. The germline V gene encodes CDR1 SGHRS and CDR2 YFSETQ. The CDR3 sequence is CASSLVPTSGTDTQYF. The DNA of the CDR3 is TGCGCCAGCAGCTTGGTTCCGACTAGCGGCACAGATACGCAGTATTTT. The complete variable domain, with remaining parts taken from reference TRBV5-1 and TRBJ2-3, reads KAGVTQTPRYLIKTRGQQVTLSCSPISGHRSVSWYQQTPGQGLQFLFEYFSETQRNKGNFPGRFSGRQFSNSRSEMNVSTLELGDSALYLCASSLVPTSGTDTQYFGPGTRLTVL.

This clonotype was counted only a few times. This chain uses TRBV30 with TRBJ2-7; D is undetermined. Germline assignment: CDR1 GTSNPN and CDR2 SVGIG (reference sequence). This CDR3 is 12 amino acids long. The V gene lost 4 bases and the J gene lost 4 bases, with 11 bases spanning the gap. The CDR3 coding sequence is TGTGCCTGGAAATCTCAGGAATACGAGCAGTACTTC. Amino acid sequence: CAWKSQEYEQYF. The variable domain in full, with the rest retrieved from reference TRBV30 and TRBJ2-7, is SQTIHQWPATLVQPVGSPLSLECTVEGTSNPNLYWYRQAAGRGLQLLFYSVGIGQISSEVPQNLSASRPQDRQFILSSKKLLLSDSGFYLCAWKSQEYEQYFGPGTRLTVT.

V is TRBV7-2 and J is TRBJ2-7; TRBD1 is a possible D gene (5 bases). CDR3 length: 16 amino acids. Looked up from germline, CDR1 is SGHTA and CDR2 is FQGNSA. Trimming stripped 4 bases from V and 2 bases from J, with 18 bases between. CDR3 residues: CASSSKGATPAYEQYF. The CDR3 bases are TGTGCCAGCAGCTCCAAAGGGGCTACTCCCGCCTACGAGCAGTACTTC.

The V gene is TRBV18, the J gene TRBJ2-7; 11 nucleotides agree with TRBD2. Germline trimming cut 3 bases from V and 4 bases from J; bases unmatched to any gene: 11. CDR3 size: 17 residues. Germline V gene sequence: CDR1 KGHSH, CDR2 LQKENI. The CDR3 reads CASSPVLWTSGLYEQYF. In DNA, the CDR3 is TGTGCCAGCTCACCCGTATTATGGACTAGCGGGTTATACGAGCAGTACTTC.

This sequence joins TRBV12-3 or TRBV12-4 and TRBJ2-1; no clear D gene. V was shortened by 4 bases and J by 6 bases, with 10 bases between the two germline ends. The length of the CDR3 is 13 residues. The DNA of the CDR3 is TGTGCCAGCAGTTCTCCCCTACTCAATGAGCAGTTCTTC. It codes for CASSSPLLNEQFF.

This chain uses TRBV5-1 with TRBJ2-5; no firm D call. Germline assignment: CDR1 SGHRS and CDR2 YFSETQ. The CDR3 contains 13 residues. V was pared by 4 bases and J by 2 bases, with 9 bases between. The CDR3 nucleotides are TGCGCCAGCAGCCGCCGATTTCAAGAGACCCAGTACTTC. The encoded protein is CASSRRFQETQYF.

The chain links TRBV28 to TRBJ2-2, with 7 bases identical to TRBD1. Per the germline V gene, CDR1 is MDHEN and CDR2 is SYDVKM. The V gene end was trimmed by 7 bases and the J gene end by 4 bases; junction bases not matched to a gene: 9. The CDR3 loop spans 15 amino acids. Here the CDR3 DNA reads TGTGCCAGCACTCCGGGACAGTTGGCCACCGGGGAGCTGTTTTTT. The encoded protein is CASTPGQLATGELFF.

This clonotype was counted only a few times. Written as DNA, the CDR3 is TGTGCCAGCAGCTTAAAATACCCATACGAGCAGTACTTC. It yields the protein CASSLKYPYEQYF. This sequence joins TRBV11-2 and TRBJ2-7; no definite D call. This CDR3 is 13 amino acids long. Germline V lookup: CDR1 SGHAT, CDR2 FQNNGV. V gave up 2 bases and J gave up 4 bases, with 9 bases separating them.

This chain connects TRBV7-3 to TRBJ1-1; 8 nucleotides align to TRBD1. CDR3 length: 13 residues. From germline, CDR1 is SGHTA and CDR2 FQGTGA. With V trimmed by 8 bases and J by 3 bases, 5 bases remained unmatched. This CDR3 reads CASGMTGDTEAFF. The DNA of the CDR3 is TGTGCCAGCGGTATGACAGGGGACACTGAAGCTTTCTTT. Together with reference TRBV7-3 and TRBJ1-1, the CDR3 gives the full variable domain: GAGVSQTPSNKVTEKGKYVELRCDPISGHTALYWYRQSLGQGPEFLIYFQGTGAADDSGLPNDRFFAVRPEGSVSTLKIQRTERGDSAVYLCASGMTGDTEAFFGQGTRLTVV.

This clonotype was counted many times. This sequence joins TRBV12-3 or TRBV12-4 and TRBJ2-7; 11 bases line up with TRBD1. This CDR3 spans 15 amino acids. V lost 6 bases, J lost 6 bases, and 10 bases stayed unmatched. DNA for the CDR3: TGTGCCAGCAGCTTCGCCGGACAGGGGGCGGGCGAGCAGTACTTC. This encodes CASSFAGQGAGEQYF.

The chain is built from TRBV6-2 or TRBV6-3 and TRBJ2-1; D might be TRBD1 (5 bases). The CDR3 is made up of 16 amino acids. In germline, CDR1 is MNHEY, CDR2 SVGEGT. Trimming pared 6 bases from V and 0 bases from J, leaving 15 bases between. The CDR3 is CASSRTGSPSYNEQFF. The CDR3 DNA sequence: TGTGCCAGCAGCCGCACAGGTTCTCCCTCCTACAATGAGCAGTTCTTC.

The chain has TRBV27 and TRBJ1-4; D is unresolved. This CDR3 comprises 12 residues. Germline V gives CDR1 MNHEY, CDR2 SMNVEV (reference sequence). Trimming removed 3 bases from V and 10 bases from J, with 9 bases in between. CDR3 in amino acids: CASSFPEGKLFF. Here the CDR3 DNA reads TGTGCCAGCAGTTTTCCGGAGGGAAAACTGTTTTTT.